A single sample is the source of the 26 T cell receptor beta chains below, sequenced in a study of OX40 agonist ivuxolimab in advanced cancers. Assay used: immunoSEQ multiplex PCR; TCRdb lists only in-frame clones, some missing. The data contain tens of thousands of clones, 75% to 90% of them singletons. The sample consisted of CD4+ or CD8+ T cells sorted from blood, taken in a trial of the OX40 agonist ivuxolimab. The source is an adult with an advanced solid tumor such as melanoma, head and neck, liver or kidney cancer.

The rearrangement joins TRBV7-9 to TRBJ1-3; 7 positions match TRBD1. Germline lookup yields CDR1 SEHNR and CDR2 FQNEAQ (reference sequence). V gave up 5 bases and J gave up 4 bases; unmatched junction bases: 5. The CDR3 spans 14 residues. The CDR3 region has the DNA TGTGCCAGCAGCCCGGGGACAGCCGGAAACACCATATATTTT. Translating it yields CASSPGTAGNTIYF.

The CDR3, as DNA: TGTGCCAGTAGTATGCTAAGTAGCCTTAATCTCGATGAGCAGTTCTTC. This translates into CASSMLSSLNLDEQFF. The chain joins TRBV19 to TRBJ2-1; D is undetermined. Germline V lookup: CDR1 LNHDA, CDR2 SQIVND (reference sequence). The ends were cut back, 3 bases at V and 8 bases at J, with 20 bases in the middle. The CDR3 runs 16 residues.

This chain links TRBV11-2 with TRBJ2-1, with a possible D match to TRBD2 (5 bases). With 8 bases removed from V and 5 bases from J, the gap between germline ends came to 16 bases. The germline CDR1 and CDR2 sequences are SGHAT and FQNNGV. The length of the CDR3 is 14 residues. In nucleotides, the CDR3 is TGTGCCAGCGAGGCTAGCCCTTGGAACAATGAGCAGTTCTTC. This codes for CASEASPWNNEQFF.

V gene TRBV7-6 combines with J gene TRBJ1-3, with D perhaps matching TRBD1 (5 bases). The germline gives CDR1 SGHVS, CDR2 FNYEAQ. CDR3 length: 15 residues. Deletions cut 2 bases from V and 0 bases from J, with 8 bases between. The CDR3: CASSLNQGSGNTIYF. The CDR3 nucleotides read TGTGCCAGCAGCTTAAACCAGGGCTCTGGAAACACCATATATTTT.

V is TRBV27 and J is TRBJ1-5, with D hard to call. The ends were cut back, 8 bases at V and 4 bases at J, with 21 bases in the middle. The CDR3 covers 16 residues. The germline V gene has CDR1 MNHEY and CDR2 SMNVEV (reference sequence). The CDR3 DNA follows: TGTGCCAGCCGCCCTAGGTCATCGCGGGAAAATCAGCCCCAGCATTTT. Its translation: CASRPRSSRENQPQHF.

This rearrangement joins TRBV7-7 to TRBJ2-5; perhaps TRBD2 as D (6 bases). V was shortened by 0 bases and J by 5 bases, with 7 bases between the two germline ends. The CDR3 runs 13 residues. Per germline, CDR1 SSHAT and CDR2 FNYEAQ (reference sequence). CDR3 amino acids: CASSLAEGETQYF. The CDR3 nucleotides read TGTGCCAGCAGCTTAGCGGAGGGGGAGACCCAGTACTTC.

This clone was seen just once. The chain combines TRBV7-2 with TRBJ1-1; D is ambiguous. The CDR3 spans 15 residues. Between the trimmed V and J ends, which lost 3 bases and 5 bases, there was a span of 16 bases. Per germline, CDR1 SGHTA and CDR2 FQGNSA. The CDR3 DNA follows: TGTGCCAGCAGCTTGGGGTCGGCCCTGAGGACTGAAGCTTTCTTT. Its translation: CASSLGSALRTEAFF.

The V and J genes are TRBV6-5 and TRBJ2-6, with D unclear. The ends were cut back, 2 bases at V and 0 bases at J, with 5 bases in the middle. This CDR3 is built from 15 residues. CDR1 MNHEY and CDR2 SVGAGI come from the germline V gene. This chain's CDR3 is CASSYARSGANVLTF. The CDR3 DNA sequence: TGTGCCAGCAGTTACGCCCGCTCTGGGGCCAACGTCCTGACTTTC.

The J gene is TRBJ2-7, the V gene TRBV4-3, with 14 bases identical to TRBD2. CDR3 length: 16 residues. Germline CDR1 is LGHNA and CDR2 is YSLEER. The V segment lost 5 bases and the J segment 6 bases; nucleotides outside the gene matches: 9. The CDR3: CASSYGLAGGLSEQYF. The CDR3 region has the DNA TGCGCCAGCAGCTATGGACTAGCGGGGGGTCTAAGCGAGCAGTACTTC.

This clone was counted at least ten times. The CDR3 DNA follows: TGTGCCAGCTCACCACGGGGGGAACAGGGAGGGTCACCCCTCCACTTT. Protein sequence: CASSPRGEQGGSPLHF. The chain carries TRBV18 and TRBJ1-6; the D gene is possibly TRBD1 (6 bases). Germline values: CDR1 KGHSH, CDR2 LQKENI. The CDR3 runs 16 residues. With 1 base removed from V and 10 bases from J, the gap between germline ends came to 17 bases.

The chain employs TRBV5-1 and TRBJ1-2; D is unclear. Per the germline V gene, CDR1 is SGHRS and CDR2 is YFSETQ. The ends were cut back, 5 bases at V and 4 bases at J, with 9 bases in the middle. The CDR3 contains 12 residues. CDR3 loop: CASSSGPYGYTF. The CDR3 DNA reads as TGCGCCAGCAGTTCGGGCCCCTATGGCTACACCTTC.

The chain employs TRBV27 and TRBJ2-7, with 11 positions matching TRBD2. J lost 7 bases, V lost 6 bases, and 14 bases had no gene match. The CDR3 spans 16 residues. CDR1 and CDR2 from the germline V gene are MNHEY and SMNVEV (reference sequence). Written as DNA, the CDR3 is TGTGCCAGCAGCGGACTAGCGGGCATGACCTCTCAAGAGCAGTACTTC. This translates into CASSGLAGMTSQEQYF.

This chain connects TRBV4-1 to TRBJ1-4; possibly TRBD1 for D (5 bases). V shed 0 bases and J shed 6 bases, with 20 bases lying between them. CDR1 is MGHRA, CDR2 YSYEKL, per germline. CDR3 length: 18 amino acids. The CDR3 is CASSQEATLQERDEKLFF. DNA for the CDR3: TGCGCCAGCAGCCAAGAGGCCACTCTACAGGAGAGGGATGAAAAACTGTTTTTT.

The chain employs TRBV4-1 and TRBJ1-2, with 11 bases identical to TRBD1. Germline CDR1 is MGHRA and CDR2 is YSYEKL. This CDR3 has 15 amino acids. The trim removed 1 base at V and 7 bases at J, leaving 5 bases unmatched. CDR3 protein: CASSQGQGQGGGYTF. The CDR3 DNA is TGCGCCAGCAGCCAAGGCCAGGGACAGGGGGGTGGCTACACCTTC.

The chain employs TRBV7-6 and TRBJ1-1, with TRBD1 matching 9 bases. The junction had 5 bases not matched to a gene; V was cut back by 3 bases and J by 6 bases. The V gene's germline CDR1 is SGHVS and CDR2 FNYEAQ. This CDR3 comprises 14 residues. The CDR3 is CASSFGTGISEAFF. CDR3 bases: TGTGCCAGCAGCTTCGGGACAGGGATCTCTGAAGCTTTCTTT.

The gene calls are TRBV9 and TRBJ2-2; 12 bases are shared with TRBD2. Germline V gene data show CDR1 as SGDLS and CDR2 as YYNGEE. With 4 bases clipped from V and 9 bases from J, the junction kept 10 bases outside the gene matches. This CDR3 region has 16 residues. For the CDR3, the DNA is TGTGCCAGCAGCCCCACCGGGACTAGCGGGTTCAGGGAGCTGTTTTTT. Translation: CASSPTGTSGFRELFF. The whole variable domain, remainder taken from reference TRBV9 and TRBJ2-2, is DSGVTQTPKHLITATGQRVTLRCSPRSGDLSVYWYQQSLDQGLQFLIQYYNGEERAKGNILERFSAQQFPDLHSELNLSSLELGDSALYFCASSPTGTSGFRELFFGEGSRLTVL.

As DNA, the CDR3 is TGTGCCAGCAGGGAAGGCGGGGGCGAGCAGTACTTC. It translates to CASREGGGEQYF. This chain links TRBV6-6 with TRBJ2-7, with 7 bases matching TRBD2. This CDR3 contains 12 residues. The J segment lost 6 bases and the V segment lost 6 bases, leaving 5 bases of the junction unmatched. Germline CDR1 MNHNY, CDR2 SVGAGI (reference sequence).

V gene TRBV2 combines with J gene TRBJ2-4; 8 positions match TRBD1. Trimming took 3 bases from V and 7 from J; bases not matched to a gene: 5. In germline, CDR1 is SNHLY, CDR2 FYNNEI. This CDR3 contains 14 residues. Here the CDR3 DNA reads TGTGCCAGCAGTGAGTACAGGGGGTTGAACATTCAGTACTTC. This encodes CASSEYRGLNIQYF.

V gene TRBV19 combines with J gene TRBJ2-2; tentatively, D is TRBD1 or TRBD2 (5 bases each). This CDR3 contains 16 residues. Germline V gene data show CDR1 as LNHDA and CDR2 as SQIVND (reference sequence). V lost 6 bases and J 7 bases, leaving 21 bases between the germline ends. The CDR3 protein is CASSKPPGRDVGELFF. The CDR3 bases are TGTGCCAGTAGCAAACCTCCGGGACGGGACGTCGGGGAGCTGTTTTTT.

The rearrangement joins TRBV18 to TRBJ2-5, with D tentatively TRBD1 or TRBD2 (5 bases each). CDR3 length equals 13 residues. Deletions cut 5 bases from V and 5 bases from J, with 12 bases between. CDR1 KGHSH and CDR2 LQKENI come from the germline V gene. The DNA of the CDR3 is TGTGCCAGCTCATCCCGGGGCGGTGAGACCCAGTACTTC. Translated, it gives CASSSRGGETQYF.

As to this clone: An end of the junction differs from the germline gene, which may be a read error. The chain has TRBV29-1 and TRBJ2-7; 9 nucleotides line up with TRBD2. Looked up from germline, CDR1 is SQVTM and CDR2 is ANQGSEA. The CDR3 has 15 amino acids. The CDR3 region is CRVEGRGRGGYEQYF. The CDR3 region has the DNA TGCCGCGTTGAAGGGAGGGGGCGGGGGGGCTACGAGCAGTACTTC.

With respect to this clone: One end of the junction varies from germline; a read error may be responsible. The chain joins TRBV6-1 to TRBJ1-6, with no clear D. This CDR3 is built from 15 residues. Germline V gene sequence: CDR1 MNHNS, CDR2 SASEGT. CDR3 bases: TGTGCCAGCAGCGAAGGACGGGAGGGTAATTCACCCCTCCACTTT. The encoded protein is CASSEGREGNSPLHF.

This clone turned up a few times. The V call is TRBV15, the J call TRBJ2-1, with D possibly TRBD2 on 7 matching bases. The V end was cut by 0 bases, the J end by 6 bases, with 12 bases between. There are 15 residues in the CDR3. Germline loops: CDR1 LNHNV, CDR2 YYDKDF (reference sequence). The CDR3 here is CATSRDLGGLNEQFF. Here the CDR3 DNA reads TGTGCCACCAGCAGAGATTTGGGGGGGCTCAATGAGCAGTTCTTC.

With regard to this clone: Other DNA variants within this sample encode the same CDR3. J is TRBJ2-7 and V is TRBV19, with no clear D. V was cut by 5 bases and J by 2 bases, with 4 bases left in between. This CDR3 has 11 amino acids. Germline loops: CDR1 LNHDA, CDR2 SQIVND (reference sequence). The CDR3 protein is CASSAAYEQYF. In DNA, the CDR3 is TGTGCCAGTAGTGCGGCCTACGAGCAGTACTTC.

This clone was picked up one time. DNA of the CDR3: TGCGCCAGCAGGGGCCAGGTGAACACTGAAGCTTTCTTT. Protein: CASRGQVNTEAFF. This rearrangement joins TRBV10-1 to TRBJ1-1, with D unresolved. The V gene's germline CDR1 is WNHNN and CDR2 SYGVQD (reference sequence). This CDR3 is built from 13 residues. V shed 6 bases and J shed 0 bases, with 8 bases lying between them.

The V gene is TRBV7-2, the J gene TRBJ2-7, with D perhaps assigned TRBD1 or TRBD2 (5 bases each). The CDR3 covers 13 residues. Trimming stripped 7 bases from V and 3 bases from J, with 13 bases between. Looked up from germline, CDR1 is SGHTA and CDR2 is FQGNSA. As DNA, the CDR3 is TGTGCCAGCACCCAGGGACCCCACTACGAGCAGTACTTC. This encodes CASTQGPHYEQYF. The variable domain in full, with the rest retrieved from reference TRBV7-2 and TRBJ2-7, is GAGVSQSPSNKVTEKGKDVELRCDPISGHTALYWYRQSLGQGLEFLIYFQGNSAPDKSGLPSDRFSAERTGGSVSTLTIQRTQQEDSAVYLCASTQGPHYEQYFGPGTRLTVT.